A selection of T cell receptor beta chains follows, all from one sample in a study of cytomegalovirus exposure and HLA in healthy donors. Data came from immunoSEQ multiplex PCR; TCRdb stores just in-frame clones and leaves some out. Among 140,000 to 150,000 clones, 65% to 80% were seen once, and the ten largest hold approximately 1.6%. The sample comprised PBMCs. These receptors were obtained from a woman aged 40 to 50 in good health and CMV-seronegative. Each CDR3 is given with its conserved first and last residue. The order of the fields is J gene, clone size, V gene, D gene, CDR3 DNA, CDR3 protein. The D gene is left open where the match is weak. The listing skips clone size in some rows; elsewhere it reads once, few, many or a size class.

J gene: TRBJ2-6; clone size: few; V gene: TRBV9; D gene: NA; CDR3 DNA: TGTGCCAGCAGCGTTGGGGGGTCCGGGGCCAACGTCCTGACTTTC; CDR3 protein: CASSVGGSGANVLTF
J gene: TRBJ2-1; clone size: NA; V gene: TRBV27; D gene: NA; CDR3 DNA: TGTGCCAGCAGTTTATGGTCCGGGAAGAATGAGCAGTTCTTC; CDR3 protein: CASSLWSGKNEQFF
J gene: TRBJ2-5; clone size: NA; V gene: TRBV2; D gene: TRBD2; CDR3 DNA: TGTGCCAGCAGTGAATGGGCGGGAGGTGTCCAAGAGACCCAGTACTTC; CDR3 protein: CASSEWAGGVQETQYF
J gene: TRBJ2-3; clone size: once; V gene: TRBV18; D gene: TRBD2; CDR3 DNA: TGTGCCAGCTCACTAGGACTAGCGGGCAAAGATACGCAGTATTTT; CDR3 protein: CASSLGLAGKDTQYF
J gene: TRBJ1-3; clone size: NA; V gene: TRBV6-5; D gene: NA; CDR3 DNA: TGTGCCAGCAGTTACTCGACGGGGTCTGGAAACACCATATATTTT; CDR3 protein: CASSYSTGSGNTIYF
J gene: TRBJ1-2; clone size: few; V gene: TRBV6-5; D gene: NA; CDR3 DNA: TGTGCCAGCAGTTACACCAGACAGGCAGGTGGCTACACCTTC; CDR3 protein: CASSYTRQAGGYTF
J gene: TRBJ1-1; clone size: NA; V gene: TRBV28; D gene: NA; CDR3 DNA: TGTGCCAGCAGTTCCACAGGGCATTTTGATAACACTGAAGCTTTCTTT; CDR3 protein: CASSSTGHFDNTEAFF
J gene: TRBJ2-1; clone size: NA; V gene: TRBV28; D gene: TRBD2; CDR3 DNA: TGTGCCAGCAGTCCGGGACTAGCGGGGGATCCGTTCTTC; CDR3 protein: CASSPGLAGDPFF
J gene: TRBJ1-2; clone size: few; V gene: TRBV6-5; D gene: TRBD1; CDR3 DNA: TGTGCCAGCAGTTTCACGGGACAGGGGTCGGTCTATGGCTACACCTTC; CDR3 protein: CASSFTGQGSVYGYTF
J gene: TRBJ2-7; clone size: NA; V gene: TRBV13; D gene: TRBD1; CDR3 DNA: TGTGCCAGCAGCCCCGAGGGGACAGGGGCCTACGAGCAGTACTTC; CDR3 protein: CASSPEGTGAYEQYF
J gene: TRBJ2-6; clone size: NA; V gene: TRBV19; D gene: TRBD2; CDR3 DNA: TGTGCCAGCTCACGAAGCGGGAGTGGGTCTGGGGCCAACGTCCTGACTTTC; CDR3 protein: CASSRSGSGSGANVLTF
J gene: TRBJ1-1; clone size: NA; V gene: TRBV7-9; D gene: NA; CDR3 DNA: TGTGCCAGCACCCTTGGGGGGGCTGAAGCTTTCTTT; CDR3 protein: CASTLGGAEAFF
J gene: TRBJ1-3; clone size: NA; V gene: TRBV5-1; D gene: NA; CDR3 DNA: TGCGCCAGCAGCTTGGAGAGCTCTGGAAACACCATATATTTT; CDR3 protein: CASSLESSGNTIYF
J gene: TRBJ1-3; clone size: NA; V gene: TRBV18; D gene: NA; CDR3 DNA: TGTGCCAGCTCACCACAAACAGACTCTGGAAACACCATATATTTT; CDR3 protein: CASSPQTDSGNTIYF
J gene: TRBJ2-2; clone size: NA; V gene: TRBV18; D gene: NA; CDR3 DNA: TGTGCCAGCTCACCCAACGGCGGCGGGACGGGACCCGGGGAGCTGTTTTTT; CDR3 protein: CASSPNGGGTGPGELFF
J gene: TRBJ2-7; clone size: NA; V gene: TRBV27; D gene: TRBD2; CDR3 DNA: TGTGCCAGCAGTTTATCCGCGGGAGGGTACGAGCAGTACTTC; CDR3 protein: CASSLSAGGYEQYF
J gene: TRBJ2-7; clone size: NA; V gene: TRBV30; D gene: NA; CDR3 DNA: TGTGCCTGGAGTGTCGGTGGGAGTGTTTACTACGAGCAGTACTTC; CDR3 protein: CAWSVGGSVYYEQYF
J gene: TRBJ2-7; clone size: NA; V gene: TRBV2; D gene: TRBD2; CDR3 DNA: TGTGCCAGCAGGCCCGGGGGGGGGCCGACTATATCGCAGTACTTC; CDR3 protein: CASRPGGGPTISQYF
J gene: TRBJ2-3; clone size: NA; V gene: TRBV5-8; D gene: TRBD2; CDR3 DNA: TGTGCCAGCAGCTTATTAAGCGGGGGCACAGATACGCAGTATTTT; CDR3 protein: CASSLLSGGTDTQYF
J gene: TRBJ2-7; clone size: NA; V gene: TRBV7-9; D gene: TRBD1; CDR3 DNA: TGTGCCAGCAGCGCGTGGGGACAGGGTGCAATCTACGAGCAGTACTTC; CDR3 protein: CASSAWGQGAIYEQYF
J gene: TRBJ2-1; clone size: NA; V gene: TRBV10-2; D gene: TRBD2; CDR3 DNA: TGCGCCAGCAGGACTAGCGGAGACTCCTACAATGAGCAGTTCTTC; CDR3 protein: CASRTSGDSYNEQFF
J gene: TRBJ2-7; clone size: NA; V gene: TRBV5-1; D gene: TRBD1; CDR3 DNA: TGCGCCAGCAGCCGGGGGGGACAGGGGTCTCCCTACGAGCAGTACTTC; CDR3 protein: CASSRGGQGSPYEQYF
J gene: TRBJ1-1; clone size: once; V gene: TRBV2; D gene: NA; CDR3 DNA: TGTGCCAGCAGTGGCAACACGGGCACTGAAGCTTTCTTT; CDR3 protein: CASSGNTGTEAFF
J gene: TRBJ1-4; clone size: NA; V gene: TRBV6-6; D gene: NA; CDR3 DNA: TGTGCCAGCAGTTACTCAAGGACAGAAAATGAAAAACTGTTTTTT; CDR3 protein: CASSYSRTENEKLFF
J gene: TRBJ1-5; clone size: NA; V gene: TRBV4-1; D gene: TRBD1; CDR3 DNA: TGCGCCAGCAACCAAACCGCGGACAGGGGGAATCAGCCCCAGCATTTT; CDR3 protein: CASNQTADRGNQPQHF
J gene: TRBJ2-1; clone size: NA; V gene: TRBV4-1; D gene: TRBD1; CDR3 DNA: TGCGCCAGCAGCCTACCGGGACAGGAAAATAAGAAGCAGTTCTTC; CDR3 protein: CASSLPGQENKKQFF
J gene: TRBJ2-7; clone size: few; V gene: TRBV5-1; D gene: NA; CDR3 DNA: TGCGCCAGCAGCACCGGCCCTTCGGAGGAGCAGTACTTC; CDR3 protein: CASSTGPSEEQYF
J gene: TRBJ1-1; clone size: few; V gene: TRBV27; D gene: NA; CDR3 DNA: TGTGCCAGCAGGAGGGACACTGAAGCTTTCTTT; CDR3 protein: CASRRDTEAFF
J gene: TRBJ2-3; clone size: NA; V gene: TRBV5-1; D gene: NA; CDR3 DNA: TGCGCCAGCAGCTTTACAGGGCCAATAACAGATACGCAGTATTTT; CDR3 protein: CASSFTGPITDTQYF
J gene: TRBJ1-2; clone size: NA; V gene: TRBV19; D gene: TRBD1; CDR3 DNA: TGTGCCAGCGCAATAATCGGACAGGAGTACTATGGCTACACCTTC; CDR3 protein: CASAIIGQEYYGYTF
J gene: TRBJ1-1; clone size: few; V gene: TRBV5-6; D gene: NA; CDR3 DNA: TGTGCCAGCAGCAGTGGTCGCTACGGGAACACTGAAGCTTTCTTT; CDR3 protein: CASSSGRYGNTEAFF
J gene: TRBJ1-2; clone size: NA; V gene: TRBV9; D gene: NA; CDR3 DNA: TGTGCCAGCAGCGCCCATATCGGGGGTAACTATGGCTACACCTTC; CDR3 protein: CASSAHIGGNYGYTF
J gene: TRBJ1-4; clone size: NA; V gene: TRBV18; D gene: NA; CDR3 DNA: TGTGCCAGCTCACCGGGGAGGGATGAAAAACTGTTTTTT; CDR3 protein: CASSPGRDEKLFF
J gene: TRBJ1-1; clone size: NA; V gene: TRBV5-6; D gene: TRBD1; CDR3 DNA: TGTGCCAGCAGCTTGCTGCAGGGGGTCACTGAAGCTTTCTTT; CDR3 protein: CASSLLQGVTEAFF
J gene: TRBJ1-3; clone size: NA; V gene: TRBV7-7; D gene: NA; CDR3 DNA: TGTGCCAGCAGCTTAGGAATCGGTCCAGGAAACACCATATATTTT; CDR3 protein: CASSLGIGPGNTIYF
J gene: TRBJ2-7; clone size: NA; V gene: TRBV28; D gene: NA; CDR3 DNA: TGTGCCAGCACGGGTTTGTACGAGCAGTACTTC; CDR3 protein: CASTGLYEQYF
J gene: TRBJ1-4; clone size: few; V gene: TRBV28; D gene: NA; CDR3 DNA: TGTGCCAGCAGTTCTTGGGGGCAGGGGCCAACTAATGAAAAACTGTTTTTT; CDR3 protein: CASSSWGQGPTNEKLFF
J gene: TRBJ1-2; clone size: NA; V gene: TRBV4-1; D gene: TRBD1; CDR3 DNA: TGCGCCAGCAACCAGGGGGCGATAGGTGGCTACACCTTC; CDR3 protein: CASNQGAIGGYTF
J gene: TRBJ2-1; clone size: NA; V gene: TRBV15; D gene: NA; CDR3 DNA: TGTGCCACCAGCAGAGATCCGCTGGAGGGGCAGTTCTTC; CDR3 protein: CATSRDPLEGQFF
J gene: TRBJ1-6; clone size: few; V gene: TRBV19; D gene: NA; CDR3 DNA: TGTGCCAGTACCCTGGACGGACACTATAATTCACCCCTCCACTTT; CDR3 protein: CASTLDGHYNSPLHF
J gene: TRBJ2-3; clone size: NA; V gene: TRBV5-5; D gene: NA; CDR3 DNA: TGTGCCAGCAGCTTCGGGACTTTCCTAAACACAGATACGCAGTATTTT; CDR3 protein: CASSFGTFLNTDTQYF
J gene: TRBJ2-1; clone size: NA; V gene: TRBV6-6; D gene: TRBD2; CDR3 DNA: TGTGCCAGCAGTCCCAGCGGGAGGTACAATGAGCAGTTCTTC; CDR3 protein: CASSPSGRYNEQFF
J gene: TRBJ2-7; clone size: NA; V gene: TRBV6-6; D gene: NA; CDR3 DNA: TGTGCCAGCAGGACCGGGTGGAGCTCCTACGAGCAGTACTTC; CDR3 protein: CASRTGWSSYEQYF